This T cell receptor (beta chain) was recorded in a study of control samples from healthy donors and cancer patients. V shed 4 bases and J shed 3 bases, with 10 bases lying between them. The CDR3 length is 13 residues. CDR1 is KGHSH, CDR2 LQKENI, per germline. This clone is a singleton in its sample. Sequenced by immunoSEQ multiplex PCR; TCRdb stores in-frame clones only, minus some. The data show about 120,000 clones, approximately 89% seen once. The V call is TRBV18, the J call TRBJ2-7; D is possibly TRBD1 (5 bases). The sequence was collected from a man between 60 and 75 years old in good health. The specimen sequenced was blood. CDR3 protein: CASSRVGHYEQYF. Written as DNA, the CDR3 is TGTGCCAGCTCACGCGTCGGACACTACGAGCAGTACTTC.